Listed below are T cell receptor beta chains from one sample, sequenced in a study of OX40 agonist ivuxolimab in advanced cancers. The data were produced by immunoSEQ multiplex PCR, yet TCRdb's version contains in-frame clones alone and is incomplete. The sample has over 50,000 clones, roughly 90% seen once. Here the sequenced sample was CD4+ or CD8+ T cells sorted from blood, taken in a trial of the OX40 agonist ivuxolimab. These receptors all come from an adult with an advanced solid tumor such as melanoma, head and neck, liver or kidney cancer. The CDR3 runs from the conserved cysteine through the conserved F or W. For some rows the clone size is stated as once, few or many, or as a class when expanded; others skip it.

v_call: TRBV4-1; j_call: TRBJ2-1; clone_size: NA; cdr3_aa: CASSQEVTVSSYNEQFF
v_call: TRBV7-3; j_call: TRBJ1-6; clone_size: NA; cdr3_aa: CASSLGGLGNSPLHF
v_call: TRBV5-6; j_call: TRBJ1-3; clone_size: few; cdr3_aa: CASSRMLDSSGNTIYF
v_call: TRBV14; j_call: TRBJ2-2; clone_size: NA; cdr3_aa: CASSLRGGTGELFF
v_call: TRBV28; j_call: TRBJ2-1; clone_size: NA; cdr3_aa: CASTLGGLAGTYNEQFF
v_call: TRBV18; j_call: TRBJ2-3; clone_size: once; cdr3_aa: CASSLRQGSTDTQYF
v_call: TRBV11-3; j_call: TRBJ2-7; clone_size: NA; cdr3_aa: CASSFGQGGSYEQYF
v_call: TRBV30; j_call: TRBJ1-1; clone_size: NA; cdr3_aa: CAWSVRGGSEAFF
v_call: TRBV30; j_call: TRBJ2-6; clone_size: few; cdr3_aa: CAWSVRPTGSGANVLTF
v_call: TRBV10-3; j_call: TRBJ2-7; clone_size: once; cdr3_aa: CAISEAGEQYF
v_call: TRBV19; j_call: TRBJ2-5; clone_size: NA; cdr3_aa: CASSLQGVGQETQYF
v_call: TRBV10-1; j_call: TRBJ2-1; clone_size: once; cdr3_aa: CASSRDSGGEQFF
v_call: TRBV6-1; j_call: TRBJ1-4; clone_size: NA; cdr3_aa: CASSMGHATNEKLFF
v_call: TRBV11-2; j_call: TRBJ2-3; clone_size: once; cdr3_aa: CASSLGWGSGSTDTQYF
v_call: TRBV9; j_call: TRBJ2-7; clone_size: NA; cdr3_aa: CASSAGDSNYEQYF
v_call: TRBV6-1; j_call: TRBJ2-1; clone_size: NA; cdr3_aa: CASSEGHGAVSYNEQFF
v_call: TRBV6-1; j_call: TRBJ2-7; clone_size: NA; cdr3_aa: CASRRGRSVYEQYF
v_call: TRBV30; j_call: TRBJ1-6; clone_size: NA; cdr3_aa: CAWGQYGSPLHF
v_call: TRBV29-1; j_call: TRBJ1-5; clone_size: NA; cdr3_aa: CSVTLGDGNQPQHF
v_call: TRBV7-9; j_call: TRBJ1-1; clone_size: once; cdr3_aa: CASSLGDRGLNTEAFF
v_call: TRBV6-1; j_call: TRBJ1-1; clone_size: NA; cdr3_aa: CASSEVGTEAFF
v_call: TRBV10-1; j_call: TRBJ2-7; clone_size: few; cdr3_aa: CASSRGQGLAYEQYF
v_call: TRBV4-2; j_call: TRBJ2-1; clone_size: NA; cdr3_aa: CASSQSGTSGPPEQFF
v_call: TRBV10-3; j_call: TRBJ1-6; clone_size: NA; cdr3_aa: CAISEQLGQGNSPLHF
v_call: TRBV2; j_call: TRBJ2-7; clone_size: NA; cdr3_aa: CASSSGTGTYEQYF
v_call: TRBV29-1; j_call: TRBJ2-2; clone_size: few; cdr3_aa: CSVSVSGLNTGELFF
v_call: TRBV28; j_call: TRBJ1-2; clone_size: NA; cdr3_aa: CASLRDYGYTF
v_call: TRBV6-1; j_call: TRBJ1-5; clone_size: NA; cdr3_aa: CASGGQGSWQPQHF
v_call: TRBV19; j_call: TRBJ1-5; clone_size: NA; cdr3_aa: CASSIPRLITAYSNQPQHF
v_call: TRBV5-4; j_call: TRBJ1-1; clone_size: NA; cdr3_aa: CASTDRGTMNTEAFF
v_call: TRBV6-5; j_call: TRBJ1-1; clone_size: NA; cdr3_aa: CASSYSVNTEAFF
v_call: TRBV19; j_call: TRBJ2-5; clone_size: NA; cdr3_aa: CASSLDRVHETQYF
v_call: TRBV19; j_call: TRBJ2-1; clone_size: NA; cdr3_aa: CASSLTGPYNEQFF
v_call: TRBV9; j_call: TRBJ2-3; clone_size: NA; cdr3_aa: CASSVGTPTDTQYF
v_call: TRBV6-6; j_call: TRBJ2-2; clone_size: NA; cdr3_aa: CASTKRQMNTGELFF
v_call: TRBV6-5; j_call: TRBJ2-7; clone_size: NA; cdr3_aa: CASSYSSRTGYYEQYF
v_call: TRBV18; j_call: TRBJ1-5; clone_size: NA; cdr3_aa: CASSPGDNQPQHF
v_call: TRBV7-9; j_call: TRBJ2-7; clone_size: NA; cdr3_aa: CASSTGLAGFYEQYF
v_call: TRBV7-8; j_call: TRBJ2-3; clone_size: once; cdr3_aa: CASSLDLGGTDTQYF
v_call: TRBV5-5; j_call: TRBJ2-7; clone_size: NA; cdr3_aa: CASSLSTSGGSYEQYF
v_call: TRBV19; j_call: TRBJ1-5; clone_size: NA; cdr3_aa: CASNRQAYSNQPQHF
v_call: TRBV4-1; j_call: TRBJ1-2; clone_size: NA; cdr3_aa: CASSQDWRGMGYGYTF
v_call: TRBV5-1; j_call: TRBJ2-3; clone_size: NA; cdr3_aa: CASSPRTSARTDTQYF
v_call: TRBV19; j_call: TRBJ2-7; clone_size: once; cdr3_aa: CASRGGQGSYEQYF
v_call: TRBV19; j_call: TRBJ1-2; clone_size: NA; cdr3_aa: CASSIDGLAGYGYTF
v_call: TRBV10-3; j_call: TRBJ2-3; clone_size: NA; cdr3_aa: CAANRAGGTGTDTQYF
v_call: TRBV30; j_call: TRBJ1-5; clone_size: NA; cdr3_aa: CAWSVGTENQPQHF
v_call: TRBV19; j_call: TRBJ2-1; clone_size: NA; cdr3_aa: CASSIDWRGSYNEQFF
v_call: TRBV28; j_call: TRBJ2-6; clone_size: once; cdr3_aa: CASSLWGPGANVLTF
v_call: TRBV7-2; j_call: TRBJ2-7; clone_size: NA; cdr3_aa: CASSLGADYEQYF
v_call: TRBV27; j_call: TRBJ2-2; clone_size: NA; cdr3_aa: CASQRRGFTGELFF
v_call: TRBV7-7; j_call: TRBJ2-2; clone_size: NA; cdr3_aa: CASRRTRNTGELFF
v_call: TRBV12-5; j_call: TRBJ1-2; clone_size: NA; cdr3_aa: CASGLDGTVGGYTF
v_call: TRBV19; j_call: TRBJ2-1; clone_size: NA; cdr3_aa: CASSPRTAGLNEQFF
v_call: TRBV29-1; j_call: TRBJ2-5; clone_size: once; cdr3_aa: CSAGLSQETQYF
v_call: TRBV7-2; j_call: TRBJ2-7; clone_size: NA; cdr3_aa: CASSLDLRHEQYF
v_call: TRBV27; j_call: TRBJ2-2; clone_size: NA; cdr3_aa: CASSLWGGELFF
v_call: TRBV7-2; j_call: TRBJ2-3; clone_size: NA; cdr3_aa: CASSDPTLSLDTQYF
v_call: TRBV30; j_call: TRBJ1-2; clone_size: few; cdr3_aa: CAWNPGAGYTF